This TCR beta chain is drawn from a study of cytomegalovirus exposure and HLA in healthy donors. Study findings and constraints: Most TCR sequences were rare, but some public TCRs occurred in many donors. An analysis done earlier found most TCR beta V segments productive about 87% or about 30% of the time. In presence/absence analyses, roughly uniform sequencing depth across donors was assumed.

As for this clone: Antigen unknown.

It was with 60 Vbeta and 13 Jbeta primers that the PCR ran. Here immunoSEQ multiplex PCR was the method, and the copy in TCRdb shows in-frame clones only, minus some. Here the sample spans approximately 150,000 clones, around three quarters being singletons. The V gene lost 8 bases and the J gene lost 4 bases, with 12 bases spanning the gap. This CDR3 region has 13 residues. Germline V gene lookup returns CDR1 LNHDA and CDR2 SQIVND (reference sequence). The sequenced sample was PBMCs. The chain is built from TRBV19 and TRBJ1-5, with D perhaps TRBD1 (6 bases). The source of this sequence is a woman aged 40 to 50 in good health and CMV-seronegative. CDR3 in DNA: TGTGCCAGTCAGGACAGATTAAATCAGCCCCAGCATTTT. Residues: CASQDRLNQPQHF.